This T cell receptor beta chain was sequenced during a study of blood T cell repertoires in COVID-19 (dated by TCRdb to about 2020). With regard to the full study: Collaborator samples came from the United States, Italy and Spain and covered acute and convalescent phases of COVID-19. The prospective study material was composed of cDNA or gDNA derived from T cells, B-cell-depleted T cells, or PBMCs. Deeply sampled blood TCRbeta repertoires from subjects exposed to, actively infected with, or recovered from COVID-19 were included in the dataset. The repertoires were made available in a free public database intended to serve as a resource for research on the immune response to SARS-CoV-2. The samples were drawn from the first 160 participants of the ongoing ImmuneRACE study and from roughly 1,300 subjects provided by 6 global collaborators. Nearly every sample came with metadata listing a de-identified subject ID, COVID-19 status, age in years and sex. Where available, HLA class I and class II types were taken from metadata supplied by the sample provider and were not determined by assay-based typing.

The immunoSEQ Assay, a bias-controlled multiplex PCR, was used to amplify TCRbeta CDR3 regions from genomic DNA. The study's own analysis went as follows. Nucleated cell counts per sample were estimated from amplification of reference gene primers within the assay. Sequence reads were collapsed and filtered to measure the absolute abundance of every unique TCRbeta CDR3 rearrangement. Productive Simpson clonality was computed per sample as the square root of Simpson's diversity index over productive rearrangements. The table comes from immuneACCESS by way of TCRdb, which keeps in-frame sequences with V and J called. Part of the clones is missing from these tables; in studies checked, under half for an unresolved V gene and the rest for unknown reasons. That table is the source of V, J and clone size, and D and trimming were worked out from the DNA. For this sample there are about 300,000 clones; 88% appear just once. Together, the top ten hold 9% to 9.5% of the sample.

The trim is 7 bases for V and 2 bases for J, with a gap of 19 bases between the germline ends. Taken from cysteine to phenylalanine, the CDR3 has 15 residues. Of all the DNA, just the CDR3 is kept, 45 bases in frame from base 1. The CDR1 and CDR2 encoded by the germline V gene are SQVTM and ANQGSEA. In the case of this clone: Its antigen target is currently unknown. This may arise from a read error, as a much more abundant clone is one base away. The sample holds other DNA sequences that translate to the same CDR3.

Overall study outcomes, separate from this receptor: Clinical and demographic metadata were provided uncurated, with the amount varying by source and participant.

Collaborating institutions collected whole blood in K2EDTA tubes following their own protocols. For TCRbeta analysis, collaborators shipped samples as frozen whole blood, isolated PBMCs, or DNA extracted from either of those sample types. Sequenced: peripheral blood. This TCR derives from a man aged 18 to 29 with active or convalescent COVID-19. The chain is made from TRBV29-1 and TRBJ2-3; perhaps TRBD2 is the D gene, with 6 bases matching. The CDR3: CSARRGTRVTDTQYF. In nucleotides, the sequence is TGCAGCGCACGACGCGGGACGAGAGTCACAGATACGCAGTATTTT.